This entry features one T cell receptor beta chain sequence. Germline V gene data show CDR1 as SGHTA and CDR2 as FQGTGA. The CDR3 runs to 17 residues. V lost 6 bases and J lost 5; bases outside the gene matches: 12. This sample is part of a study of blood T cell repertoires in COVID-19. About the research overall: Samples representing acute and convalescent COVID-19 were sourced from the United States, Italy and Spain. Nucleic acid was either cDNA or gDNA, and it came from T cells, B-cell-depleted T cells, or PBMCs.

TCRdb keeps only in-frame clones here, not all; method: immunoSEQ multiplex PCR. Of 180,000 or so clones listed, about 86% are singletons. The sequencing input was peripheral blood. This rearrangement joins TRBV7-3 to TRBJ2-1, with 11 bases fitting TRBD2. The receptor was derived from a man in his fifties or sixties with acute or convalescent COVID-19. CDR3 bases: TGTGCCAGCAGTCCATTGTTGGGGACTAGCGGCAACAATGAGCAGTTCTTC. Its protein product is CASSPLLGTSGNNEQFF. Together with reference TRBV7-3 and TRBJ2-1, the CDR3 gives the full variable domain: GAGVSQTPSNKVTEKGKYVELRCDPISGHTALYWYRQSLGQGPEFLIYFQGTGAADDSGLPNDRFFAVRPEGSVSTLKIQRTERGDSAVYLCASSPLLGTSGNNEQFFGPGTRLTVL.